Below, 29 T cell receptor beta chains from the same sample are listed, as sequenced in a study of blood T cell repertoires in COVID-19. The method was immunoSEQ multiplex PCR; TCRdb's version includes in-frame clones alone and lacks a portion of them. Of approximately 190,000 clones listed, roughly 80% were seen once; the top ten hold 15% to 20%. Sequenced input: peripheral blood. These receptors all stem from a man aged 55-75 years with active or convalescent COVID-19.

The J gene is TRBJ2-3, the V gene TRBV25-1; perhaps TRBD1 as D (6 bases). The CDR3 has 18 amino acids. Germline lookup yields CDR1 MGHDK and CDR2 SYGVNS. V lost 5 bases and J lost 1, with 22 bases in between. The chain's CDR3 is CASSHTGWPSWGTDTQYF. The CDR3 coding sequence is TGTGCCAGCAGTCACACAGGGTGGCCTTCTTGGGGCACAGATACGCAGTATTTT.

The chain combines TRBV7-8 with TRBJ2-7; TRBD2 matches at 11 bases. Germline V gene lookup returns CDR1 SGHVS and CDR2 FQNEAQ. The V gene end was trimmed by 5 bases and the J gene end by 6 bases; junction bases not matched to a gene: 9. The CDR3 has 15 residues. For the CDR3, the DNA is TGTGCCAGCAGCAGCCGAATAGCGGGAGGGTCCGAGCAGTACTTC. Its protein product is CASSSRIAGGSEQYF.

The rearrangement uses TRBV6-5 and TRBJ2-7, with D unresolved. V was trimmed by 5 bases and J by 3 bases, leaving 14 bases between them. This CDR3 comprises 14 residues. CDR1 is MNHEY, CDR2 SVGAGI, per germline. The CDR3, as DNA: TGTGCCAGCAGTCCGCTACGGGTAGACTACGAGCAGTACTTC. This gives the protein CASSPLRVDYEQYF.

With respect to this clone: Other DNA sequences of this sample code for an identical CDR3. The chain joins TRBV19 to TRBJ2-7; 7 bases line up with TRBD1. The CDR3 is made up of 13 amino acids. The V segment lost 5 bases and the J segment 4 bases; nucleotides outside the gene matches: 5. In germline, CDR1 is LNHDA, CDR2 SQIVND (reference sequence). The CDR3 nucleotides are TGTGCCAGTAGTCCGGGACAGCATTACGAGCAGTACTTC. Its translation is CASSPGQHYEQYF.

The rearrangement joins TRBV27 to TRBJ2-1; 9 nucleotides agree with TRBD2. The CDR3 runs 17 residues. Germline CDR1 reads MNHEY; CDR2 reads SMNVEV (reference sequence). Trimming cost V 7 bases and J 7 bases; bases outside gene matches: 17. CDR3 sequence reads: CASNPYPLRLADNEQFF. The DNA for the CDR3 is TGTGCCAGCAACCCTTACCCCCTCCGACTAGCGGATAATGAGCAGTTCTTC.

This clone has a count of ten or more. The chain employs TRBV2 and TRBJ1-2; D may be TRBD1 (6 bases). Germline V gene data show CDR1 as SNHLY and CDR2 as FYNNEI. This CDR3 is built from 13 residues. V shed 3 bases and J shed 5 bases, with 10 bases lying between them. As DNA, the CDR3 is TGTGCCAGCAGTGACCCGACAGGATATGGCTACACCTTC. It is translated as CASSDPTGYGYTF.

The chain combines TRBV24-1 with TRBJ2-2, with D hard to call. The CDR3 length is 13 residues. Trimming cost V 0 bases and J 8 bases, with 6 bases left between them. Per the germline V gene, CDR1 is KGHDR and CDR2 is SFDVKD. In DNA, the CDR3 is TGTGCCACCAGTGATTTGATCGGGGGGGAGCTGTTTTTT. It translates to CATSDLIGGELFF.

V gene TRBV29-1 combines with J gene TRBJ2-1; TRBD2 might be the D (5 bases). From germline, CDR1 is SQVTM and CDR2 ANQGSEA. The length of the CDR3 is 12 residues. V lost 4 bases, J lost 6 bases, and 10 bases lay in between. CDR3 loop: CSVGTFGNEQFF. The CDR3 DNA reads TGCAGCGTTGGGACTTTCGGCAATGAGCAGTTCTTC.

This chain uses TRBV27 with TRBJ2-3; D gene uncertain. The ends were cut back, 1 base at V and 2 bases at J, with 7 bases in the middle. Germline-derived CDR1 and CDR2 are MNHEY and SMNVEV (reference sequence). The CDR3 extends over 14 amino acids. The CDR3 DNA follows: TGTGCCAGCAGTTTATGGGCCGCCACAGATACGCAGTATTTT. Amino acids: CASSLWAATDTQYF.

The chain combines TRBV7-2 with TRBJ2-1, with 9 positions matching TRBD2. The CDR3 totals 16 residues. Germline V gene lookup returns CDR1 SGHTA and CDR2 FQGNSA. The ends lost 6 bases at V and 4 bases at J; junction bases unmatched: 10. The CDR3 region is CASSPRAGGAYNEQFF. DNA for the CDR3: TGTGCCAGCAGTCCGCGGGCGGGAGGGGCATACAATGAGCAGTTCTTC.

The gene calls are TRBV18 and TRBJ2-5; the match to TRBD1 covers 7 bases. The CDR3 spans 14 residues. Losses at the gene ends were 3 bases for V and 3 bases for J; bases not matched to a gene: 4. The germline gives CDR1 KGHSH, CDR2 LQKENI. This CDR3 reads CASSPPGQKETQYF. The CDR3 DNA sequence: TGTGCCAGCTCACCTCCGGGACAGAAAGAGACCCAGTACTTC. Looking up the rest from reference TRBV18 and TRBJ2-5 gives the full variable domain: NAGVMQNPRHLVRRRGQEARLRCSPMKGHSHVYWYRQLPEEGLKFMVYLQKENIIDESGMPKERFSAEFPKEGPSILRIQQVVRGDSAAYFCASSPPGQKETQYFGPGTRLLVL.

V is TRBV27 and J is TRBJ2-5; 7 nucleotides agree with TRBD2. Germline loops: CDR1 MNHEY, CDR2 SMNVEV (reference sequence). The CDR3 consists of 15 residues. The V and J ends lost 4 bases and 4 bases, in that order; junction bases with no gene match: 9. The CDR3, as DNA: TGTGCCAGCAGTTCCCGGCGGGGGTCGGTAGAGACCCAGTACTTC. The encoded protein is CASSSRRGSVETQYF.

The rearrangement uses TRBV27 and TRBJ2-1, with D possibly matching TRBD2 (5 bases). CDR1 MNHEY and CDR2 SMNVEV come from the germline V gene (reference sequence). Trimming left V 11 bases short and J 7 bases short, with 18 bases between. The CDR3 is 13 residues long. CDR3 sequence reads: CACSVTLGNEQFF. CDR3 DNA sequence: TGTGCCTGTAGCGTAACTTTAGGGAATGAGCAGTTCTTC.

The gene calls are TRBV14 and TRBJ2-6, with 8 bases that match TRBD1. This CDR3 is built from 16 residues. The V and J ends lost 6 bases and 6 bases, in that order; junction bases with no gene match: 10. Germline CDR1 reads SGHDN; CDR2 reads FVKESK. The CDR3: CASSHLGQGVANVLTF. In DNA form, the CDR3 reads TGTGCCAGCAGTCACCTCGGACAGGGAGTGGCCAACGTCCTGACTTTC.

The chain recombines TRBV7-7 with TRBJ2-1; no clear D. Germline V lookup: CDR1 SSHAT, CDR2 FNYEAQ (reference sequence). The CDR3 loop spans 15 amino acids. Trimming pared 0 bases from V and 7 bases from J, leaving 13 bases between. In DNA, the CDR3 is TGTGCCAGCAGCTTAGCGCCGGTGATCAGGAATGAGCAGTTCTTC. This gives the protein CASSLAPVIRNEQFF. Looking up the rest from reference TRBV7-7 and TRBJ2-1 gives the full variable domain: GAGVSQSPRYKVTKRGQDVTLRCDPISSHATLYWYQQALGQGPEFLTYFNYEAQPDKSGLPSDRFSAERPEGSISTLTIQRTEQRDSAMYRCASSLAPVIRNEQFFGPGTRLTVL.

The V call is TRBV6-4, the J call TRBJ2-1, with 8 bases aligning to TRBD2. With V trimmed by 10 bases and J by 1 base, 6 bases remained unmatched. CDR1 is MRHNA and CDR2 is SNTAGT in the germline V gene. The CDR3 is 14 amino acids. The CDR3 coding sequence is TGTGCCACCAAGCGGGAGAGTTCCTACAATGAGCAGTTCTTC. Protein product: CATKRESSYNEQFF.

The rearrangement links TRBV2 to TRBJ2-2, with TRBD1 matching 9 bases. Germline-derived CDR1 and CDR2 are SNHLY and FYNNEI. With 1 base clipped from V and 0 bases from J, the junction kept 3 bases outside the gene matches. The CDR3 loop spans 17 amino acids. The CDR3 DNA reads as TGTGCCAGCAGTGAAGGACAGGGGGAGGCGAACACCGGGGAGCTGTTTTTT. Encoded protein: CASSEGQGEANTGELFF.

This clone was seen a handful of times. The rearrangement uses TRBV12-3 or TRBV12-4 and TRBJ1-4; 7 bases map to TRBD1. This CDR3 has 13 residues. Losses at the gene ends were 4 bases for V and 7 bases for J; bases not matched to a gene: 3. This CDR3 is CASSSYRGEKLFF. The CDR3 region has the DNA TGTGCCAGCAGTTCCTACAGGGGTGAAAAACTGTTTTTT.

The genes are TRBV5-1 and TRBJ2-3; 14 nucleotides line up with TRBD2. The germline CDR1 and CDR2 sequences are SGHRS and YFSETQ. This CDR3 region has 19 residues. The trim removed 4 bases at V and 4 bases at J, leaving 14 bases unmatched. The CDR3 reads CASSGGLAGGYLRSDTQYF. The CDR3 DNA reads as TGCGCCAGCAGCGGCGGACTAGCGGGAGGTTATCTGAGGTCAGATACGCAGTATTTT.

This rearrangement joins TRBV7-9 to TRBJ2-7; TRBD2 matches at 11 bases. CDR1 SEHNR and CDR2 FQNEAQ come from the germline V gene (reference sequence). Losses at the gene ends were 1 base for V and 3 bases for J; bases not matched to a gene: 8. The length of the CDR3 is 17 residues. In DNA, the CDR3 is TGTGCCAGCAGCTTAGGGTTCGGAACTAGCGGGAGCTACGAGCAGTACTTC. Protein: CASSLGFGTSGSYEQYF.

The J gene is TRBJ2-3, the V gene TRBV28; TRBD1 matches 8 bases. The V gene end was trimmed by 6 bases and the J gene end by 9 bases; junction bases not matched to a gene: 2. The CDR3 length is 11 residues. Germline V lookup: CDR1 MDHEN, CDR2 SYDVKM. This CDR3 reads CASRGQGTQYF. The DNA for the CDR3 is TGTGCCAGCAGAGGACAGGGAACGCAGTATTTT.

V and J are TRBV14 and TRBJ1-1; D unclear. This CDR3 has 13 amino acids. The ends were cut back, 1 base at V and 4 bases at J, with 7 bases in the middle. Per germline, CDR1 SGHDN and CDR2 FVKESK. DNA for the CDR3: TGTGCCAGCAGCCAAGCGGGATTCACTGAAGCTTTCTTT. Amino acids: CASSQAGFTEAFF.

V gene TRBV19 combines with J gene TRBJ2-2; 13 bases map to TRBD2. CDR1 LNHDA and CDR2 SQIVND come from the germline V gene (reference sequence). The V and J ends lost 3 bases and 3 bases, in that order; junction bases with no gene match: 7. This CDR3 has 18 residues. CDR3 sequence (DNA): TGTGCCAGTAGTATTGGACTAGCGGGGGTAATTCACACCGGGGAGCTGTTTTTT. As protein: CASSIGLAGVIHTGELFF.

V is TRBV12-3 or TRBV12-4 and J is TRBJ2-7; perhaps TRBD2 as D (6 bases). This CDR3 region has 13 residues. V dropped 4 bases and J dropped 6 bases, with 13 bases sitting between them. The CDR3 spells CASSWEEYGEQYF. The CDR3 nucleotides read TGTGCCAGCAGTTGGGAGGAGTACGGCGAGCAGTACTTC.

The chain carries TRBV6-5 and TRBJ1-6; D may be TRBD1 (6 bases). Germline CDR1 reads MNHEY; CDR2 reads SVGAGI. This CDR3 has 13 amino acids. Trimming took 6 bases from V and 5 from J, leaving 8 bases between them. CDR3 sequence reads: CASSRQDNSPLHF. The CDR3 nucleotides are TGTGCCAGCAGCCGACAGGATAATTCACCCCTCCACTTT.

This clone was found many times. For the CDR3, the DNA is TGTGCCAGCAGGCAGTGGACACAGCTTGGGGAGACCCAGTACTTC. Translated, it gives CASRQWTQLGETQYF. J is TRBJ2-5 and V is TRBV21-1; the table's D call, TRBD1, has no DNA check behind it. TRBV21-1 is shown as a pseudogene. The CDR3 totals 15 residues.

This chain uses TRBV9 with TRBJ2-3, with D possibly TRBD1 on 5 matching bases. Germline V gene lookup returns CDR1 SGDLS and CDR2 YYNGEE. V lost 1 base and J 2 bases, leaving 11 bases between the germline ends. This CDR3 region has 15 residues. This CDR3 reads CASSVNGHYTDTQYF. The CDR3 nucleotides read TGTGCCAGCAGCGTAAATGGACACTACACAGATACGCAGTATTTT.

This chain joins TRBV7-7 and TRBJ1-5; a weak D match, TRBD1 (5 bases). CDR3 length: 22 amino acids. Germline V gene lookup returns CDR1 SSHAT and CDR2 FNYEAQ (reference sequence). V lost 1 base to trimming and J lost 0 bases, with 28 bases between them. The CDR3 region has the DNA TGTGCCAGCAGCTTAGGTCCTCTCCCCCGACAGCGATACGTGTATAGCAATCAGCCCCAGCATTTT. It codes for CASSLGPLPRQRYVYSNQPQHF. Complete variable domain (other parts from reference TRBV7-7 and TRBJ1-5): GAGVSQSPRYKVTKRGQDVTLRCDPISSHATLYWYQQALGQGPEFLTYFNYEAQPDKSGLPSDRFSAERPEGSISTLTIQRTEQRDSAMYRCASSLGPLPRQRYVYSNQPQHFGDGTRLSIL.

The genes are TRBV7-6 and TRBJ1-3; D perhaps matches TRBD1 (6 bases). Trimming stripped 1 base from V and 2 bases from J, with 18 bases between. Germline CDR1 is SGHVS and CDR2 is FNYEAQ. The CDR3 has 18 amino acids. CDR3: CASSLGASQGITGNTIYF. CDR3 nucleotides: TGTGCCAGCAGCTTAGGAGCGAGTCAGGGGATCACTGGAAACACCATATATTTT.